This T cell receptor beta chain was recovered during a study of cytomegalovirus exposure and HLA in healthy donors. Study findings and constraints: A later analysis found common viral pathogens apparently linked to several of the most significant clusters.

The V end was cut by 2 bases, the J end by 9 bases, with 13 bases between. The germline gives CDR1 MNHNS, CDR2 SASEGT. The CDR3 length is 13 residues. The primer mix had 60 Vbeta and 13 Jbeta primers. Here immunoSEQ multiplex PCR was the method, and the copy in TCRdb shows in-frame clones only, minus some. The data show 55,000 to 75,000 clones, roughly two thirds seen once. A word on this clone: Its antigen is unidentified.

The sequenced sample consisted of PBMCs. J is TRBJ2-5 and V is TRBV6-1; a weak D match, TRBD1 (6 bases). This TCR derives from a man aged 25-45 years in good health and CMV-seronegative. Here the CDR3 reads CASSEQGRRAQYF. CDR3 coding DNA: TGTGCCAGCAGTGAACAGGGGAGAAGGGCCCAGTACTTC.